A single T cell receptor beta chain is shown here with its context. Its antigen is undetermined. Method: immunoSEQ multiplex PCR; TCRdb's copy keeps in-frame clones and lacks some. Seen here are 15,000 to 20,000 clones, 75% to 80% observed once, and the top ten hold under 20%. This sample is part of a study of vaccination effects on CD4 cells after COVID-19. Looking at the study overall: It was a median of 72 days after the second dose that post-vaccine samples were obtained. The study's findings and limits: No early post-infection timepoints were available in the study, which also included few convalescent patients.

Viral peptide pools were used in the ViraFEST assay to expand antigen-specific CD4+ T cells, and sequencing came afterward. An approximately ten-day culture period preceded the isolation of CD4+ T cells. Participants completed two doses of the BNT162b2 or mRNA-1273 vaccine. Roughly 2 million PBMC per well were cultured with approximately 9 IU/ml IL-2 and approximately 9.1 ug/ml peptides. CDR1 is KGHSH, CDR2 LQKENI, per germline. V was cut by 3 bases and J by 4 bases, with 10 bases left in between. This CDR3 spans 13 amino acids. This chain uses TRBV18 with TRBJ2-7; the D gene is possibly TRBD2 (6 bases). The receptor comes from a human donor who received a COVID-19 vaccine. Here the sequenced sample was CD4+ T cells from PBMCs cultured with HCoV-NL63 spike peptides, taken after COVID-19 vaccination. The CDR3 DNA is TGTGCCAGCTCACCCCCGGGAGATTACGAGCAGTACTTC. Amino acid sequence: CASSPPGDYEQYF.